Following are 5 T cell receptor beta chains from one sample sequenced in a study of shared clonotypes between healthy human individuals. Some clones are missing from TCRdb's copy, which holds only in-frame ones; the method was immunoSEQ multiplex PCR. The sample lists about 1 million clones; more than 65% were seen once. Sequencing was performed on memory CD4+ T cells sorted from blood. Stated subset: CD45RA-negative fraction. Source of these receptors: a man in his late teens or twenties in good health.

This clone turned up a few times. The V gene is TRBV5-1, the J gene TRBJ1-6; TRBD1 is a possible D gene (5 bases). The CDR3 is 16 amino acids. V dropped 3 bases and J dropped 12 bases, with 22 bases sitting between them. Germline values: CDR1 SGHRS, CDR2 YFSETQ. The CDR3 DNA is TGCGCCAGCAGCTACACGGGGCAGCTTGGCGGCGAACCCCTCCACTTT. This translates into CASSYTGQLGGEPLHF.

This clone was detected once. Within the sample, other DNA sequences also encode this same CDR3. The CDR3 here is CASSIGQAGNQPQHF. CDR3 sequence (DNA): TGTGCCAGTAGTATAGGACAGGCTGGGAATCAGCCCCAGCATTTT. J is TRBJ1-5 and V is TRBV19; perhaps TRBD1 as D (6 bases). The CDR3 consists of 15 residues. V lost 1 base, J lost 4 bases, and 11 bases lay in between. Germline CDR1 is LNHDA and CDR2 is SQIVND (reference sequence).

The chain has TRBV2 and TRBJ2-1, with D perhaps matching TRBD2 (6 bases). The CDR3 contains 16 residues. The ends were cut back, 0 bases at V and 7 bases at J, with 16 bases in the middle. Germline V CDR1 and CDR2: SNHLY, FYNNEI. CDR3 DNA sequence: TGTGCCAGCAGTGAAGCAACTAGCAATTTGGGTAATGAGCAGTTCTTC. As protein: CASSEATSNLGNEQFF.

This chain connects TRBV5-1 to TRBJ2-2, with TRBD2 matching 7 bases. J gave up 4 bases and V 3 bases, and 6 bases lay outside the gene matches. CDR3 size: 15 residues. Per germline, CDR1 SGHRS and CDR2 YFSETQ. CDR3 amino acids: CASSSSGDGTGELFF. The CDR3 nucleotides read TGCGCCAGCAGCTCAAGCGGGGACGGCACCGGGGAGCTGTTTTTT.

The V and J genes are TRBV28 and TRBJ2-7; TRBD2 matches 7 bases. CDR1 and CDR2 (germline): MDHEN, SYDVKM. V was clipped by 7 bases and J by 3 bases; unmatched bases: 6. This CDR3 is built from 13 residues. CDR3 DNA: TGTGCCAGCACCCGGGGGGAGGGCTACGAGCAGTACTTC. Translating gives CASTRGEGYEQYF.